This T cell receptor (beta chain) was recorded in a study of CD8+ T cells in alopecia areata. Germline loops: CDR1 GTSNPN, CDR2 SVGIG (reference sequence). V shed 5 bases and J 3 bases; nucleotides not matched to a gene: 7. CDR3 size: 14 residues. After isolation, RNA underwent reverse transcription to generate cDNA as the sequencing template. Sequencing used immunoSEQ multiplex PCR; TCRdb keeps in-frame clones, though not all of them. Of 150,000 or so clones in the sample, 45% to 60% were seen once. The clonotype originates from a human donor with alopecia areata. This sample comprised CD8+ T cells sorted from blood, obtained at week 0. V and J are TRBV30 and TRBJ2-7, with 10 positions matching TRBD2. The CDR3 loop reads CAWDRASGSYEQYF. CDR3 bases: TGTGCCTGGGACCGGGCTAGCGGGAGCTACGAGCAGTACTTC.